The source of this T cell receptor (beta chain) is a study of cytomegalovirus exposure and HLA in healthy donors. Points from the study as a whole: There were a few CMV-associated chains whose specificity for CMV antigens was confirmed in vitro. Associated with cytomegalovirus, according to the listing, were 150 to 200 TCR beta chains.

Trimming took 5 bases from V and 1 from J; bases not matched to a gene: 0. Per the germline V gene, CDR1 is MNHEY and CDR2 is SMNVEV (reference sequence). This CDR3 comprises 14 residues. The donors were members of the validation cohort, which comprised about 120 subjects and was separate from the first cohort of roughly 700 subjects. Note on this clone: Its antigen is not identified.

Libraries were prepared by immunoSEQ multiplex PCR; TCRdb keeps only in-frame clonotypes and omits some of them. Of some 150,000 clones listed, 85% to 90% are singletons. This TCR was sampled from a woman aged 18-35 years in good health and CMV-seropositive. This rearrangement joins TRBV27 to TRBJ2-5; TRBD2 matches at 11 bases. Sequenced material: PBMCs. CDR3 protein: CASSGTSGQETQYF. In DNA, the CDR3 is TGTGCCAGCAGTGGGACTAGCGGCCAAGAGACCCAGTACTTC.